What follows is one T cell receptor (beta chain) and its context. This clonotype was counted ten times or more. Its antigen is still unknown. No clone much larger than this one lies a single base away; base qualities are absent. Receptor libraries were prepared by 5' RACE. The instrument given in TCRdb is NextSeq 500. To correct for sequencing error and PCR bias, the TCR library protocol tagged individual cDNA molecules with unique molecular identifiers. Both TCR alpha and beta chains were sequenced, and tight co-correlation was observed between alpha and beta sequence abundances in each sample. The original pipeline was this. Decombinator V4 was used to perform V gene, J gene and CDR3 annotation of TCR sequences. Expanded TCRs were defined as changing significantly between any two time points under a Poisson model with p below 0.0001. TCR abundances were normalised to the total number of TCRs sequenced in each sample and reported as counts per million. TRAV1-2 paired with TRAJ12, TRAJ20 or TRAJ33 defined MAIT TCRs, while TRAV10 paired with TRAJ18 defined iNKT TCRs. VDJdb, accessed 1 November 2021, was searched for CMV, EBV and SARS-CoV-2 annotated TCRs, with TCRs annotated for multiple antigens excluded. TCRdb reanalyzed the raw reads on its own, using fastp at Q25 for trimming and MiXCR for clone calling, and kept in-frame beta chains. Rows merge per CDR3 protein into single entries with the most common DNA and genes. These V and J calls are TCRdb output, not the study's own analysis. Across this sample there are 60,000 to 70,000 distinct CDR3 sequences, with over 4.5% seen only once. Around 5.2% of the sample belongs to the ten largest clones.

The data belong to a study of early T cells in non-severe SARS-CoV-2 infection (dated by TCRdb to the early 2020s). For context, the study as a whole: Because TCR sequencing relied on bulk RNA taken from unsorted whole blood, pairing of alpha and beta chains was not possible.

Paper-wide results and their limitations: VDJdb matching was skewed toward anti-spike CD8 responses and likely underestimated virus-specific expansions, missing private and CD4 specificities.

Spanning cysteine to phenylalanine, the CDR3 consists of 15 amino acids. Just the 45-base CDR3 DNA is kept, in frame starting at base 1. In the germline V gene, CDR1 corresponds to SGHTS and CDR2 to YDEGEE. V loses 1 base, J loses 0 bases, and the germline ends lie 11 bases apart. This was a case-control study nested in a cohort of healthcare workers in London, UK, who had nasopharyngeal swab PCR tests and blood samples taken every week. Healthcare workers were enrolled in the week of the UK lockdown, from 23 to 31 March 2020, and were followed every week for up to roughly 16 weeks. The source material was whole blood. This TCR was recovered from an adult who was a healthcare worker with PCR-confirmed SARS-CoV-2 infection or an uninfected control (not recorded which). This chain joins TRBV5-8 to TRBJ2-7; TRBD2 is possibly the D segment (5 matching bases). At the DNA level, the sequence is TGTGCCAGCAGCTTGTTTCTGGGGAGCTCCTACGAGCAGTACTTC. It translates as CASSLFLGSSYEQYF.